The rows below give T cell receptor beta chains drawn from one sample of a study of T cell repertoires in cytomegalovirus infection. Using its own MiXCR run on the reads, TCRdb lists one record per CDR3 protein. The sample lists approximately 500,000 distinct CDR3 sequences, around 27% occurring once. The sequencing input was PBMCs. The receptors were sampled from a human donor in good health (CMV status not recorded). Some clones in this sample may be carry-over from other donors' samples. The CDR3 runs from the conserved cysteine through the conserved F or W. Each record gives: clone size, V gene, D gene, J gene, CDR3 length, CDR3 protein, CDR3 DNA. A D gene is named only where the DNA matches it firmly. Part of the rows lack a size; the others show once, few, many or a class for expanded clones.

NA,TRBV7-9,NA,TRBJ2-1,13,CASREDRGNEQFF,TGTGCCAGCAGGGAAGACCGGGGAAATGAGCAGTTCTTC
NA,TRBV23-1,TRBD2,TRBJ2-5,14,CASGRGGRRETQYF,TGCGCCAGCGGGCGCGGGGGGCGCCGGGAGACCCAGTACTTC
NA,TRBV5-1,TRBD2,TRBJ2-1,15,CASSKGLASTTEQFF,TGCGCCAGCAGCAAAGGACTAGCGTCTACAACTGAGCAGTTCTTC
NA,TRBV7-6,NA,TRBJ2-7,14,CASSLALGLYEQYF,TGTGCCAGCAGCTTAGCGCTGGGGCTATACGAGCAGTACTTC
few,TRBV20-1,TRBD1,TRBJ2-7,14,CSATPGQGSYEQYF,TGCAGTGCTACACCGGGACAGGGGTCCTACGAGCAGTACTTC
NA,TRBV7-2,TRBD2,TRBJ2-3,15,CASRQSSGSTDTQYF,TGTGCCAGTAGGCAATCTAGCGGGAGTACAGATACGCAGTATTTT
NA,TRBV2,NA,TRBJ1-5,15,CASREDRISNQPQHF,TGTGCCAGCAGGGAGGACAGAATTAGCAATCAGCCCCAGCATTTT
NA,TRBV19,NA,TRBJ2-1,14,CASSIAPIYNEQFF,TGTGCCAGTAGTATAGCTCCGATCTACAATGAGCAGTTCTTC
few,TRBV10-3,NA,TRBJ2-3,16,CAISETIAVVTDTQYF,TGTGCCATCAGTGAGACGATAGCGGTGGTAACAGATACGCAGTATTTT
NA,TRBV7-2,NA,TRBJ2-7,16,CASSLVMGGQNYEQYF,TGTGCCAGCAGCTTAGTAATGGGAGGACAGAACTACGAGCAGTACTTC
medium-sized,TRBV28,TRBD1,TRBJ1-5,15,CASSLRQGGNQPQHF,TGTGCCAGCAGTTTAAGGCAGGGGGGCAATCAGCCCCAGCATTTT
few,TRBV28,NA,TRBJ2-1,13,CASTGTIYNEQFF,TGTGCCAGCACCGGGACAATTTACAATGAGCAGTTCTTC
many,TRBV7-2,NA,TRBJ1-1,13,CASSAHMNTEAFF,TGTGCCAGCAGCGCTCACATGAACACTGAAGCTTTCTTT
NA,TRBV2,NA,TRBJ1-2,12,CASSEGTWGYTF,TGTGCCAGCAGTGAAGGGACTTGGGGCTACACCTTC
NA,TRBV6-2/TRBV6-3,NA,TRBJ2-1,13,CASSYSKDNEQFF,TGTGCCAGCAGTTACTCAAAGGACAATGAGCAGTTCTTC
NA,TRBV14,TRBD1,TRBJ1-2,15,CASSQAGTGIYGYTF,TGTGCCAGCAGCCAGGCCGGGACAGGGATATATGGCTACACCTTC
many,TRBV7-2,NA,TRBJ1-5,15,CASSLEGQGSQPQHF,TGTGCCAGCAGCTTAGAAGGGCAGGGATCCCAGCCCCAGCATTTT
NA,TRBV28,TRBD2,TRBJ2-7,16,CASRETGLAGFYEQYF,TGTGCCAGCAGGGAAACGGGACTAGCGGGATTCTACGAGCAGTACTTC
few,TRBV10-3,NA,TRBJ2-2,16,CAISESRGRDTGELFF,TGTGCCATCAGTGAGTCCAGGGGAAGGGACACCGGGGAGCTGTTTTTT
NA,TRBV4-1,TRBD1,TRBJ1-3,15,CASSQEQGAGDTIYF,TGCGCCAGCAGCCAAGAGCAGGGGGCGGGAGACACCATATATTTT
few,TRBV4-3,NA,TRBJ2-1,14,CASSQRTRGNEQFF,TGCGCCAGCAGCCAGCGAACGAGAGGGAATGAGCAGTTCTTC
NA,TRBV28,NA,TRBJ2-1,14,CASSVAEVYLWQFF,TGTGCCAGCAGCGTAGCGGAAGTCTATTTGTGGCAGTTCTTC
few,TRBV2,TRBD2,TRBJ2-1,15,CASRPTSGRGNEQFF,TGTGCCAGCAGACCAACTAGCGGGAGAGGCAATGAGCAGTTCTTC
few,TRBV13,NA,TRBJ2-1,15,CASSSASVTYNEQFF,TGTGCCAGCAGCTCTGCTAGCGTGACCTACAATGAGCAGTTCTTC
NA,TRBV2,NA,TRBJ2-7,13,CASHRDPYYEQYF,TGTGCCAGCCACCGGGACCCCTACTACGAGCAGTACTTC
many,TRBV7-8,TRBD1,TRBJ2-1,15,CASTTRGLLYNEQFF,TGTGCCAGCACAACCAGGGGGCTACTCTACAATGAGCAGTTCTTC
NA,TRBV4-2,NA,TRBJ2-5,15,CASSQIGAGQETQYF,TGTGCCAGCAGCCAAATAGGAGCGGGCCAAGAGACCCAGTACTTC
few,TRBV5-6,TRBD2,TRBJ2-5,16,CASSWIPGLAGETQYF,TGTGCCAGCAGTTGGATTCCGGGACTAGCGGGAGAGACCCAGTACTTC
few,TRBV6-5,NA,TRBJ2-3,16,CASSYFSSASTDTQYF,TGTGCCAGCAGTTACTTTAGTAGCGCTAGCACAGATACGCAGTATTTT
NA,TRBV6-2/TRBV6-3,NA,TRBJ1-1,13,CASSNRVLIGAFF,TGTGCCAGCAGTAACCGGGTCCTGATTGGAGCTTTCTTT
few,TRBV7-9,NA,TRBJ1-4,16,CASSPRVLDTNEKLFF,TGTGCCAGCAGCCCCAGGGTTTTAGATACTAATGAAAAACTGTTTTTT
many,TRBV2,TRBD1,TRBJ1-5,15,CASSEEVTGVQPQHF,TGTGCCAGCAGTGAAGAGGTGACAGGGGTTCAGCCCCAGCATTTT
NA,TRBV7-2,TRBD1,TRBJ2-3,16,CASSFRGQANTDTQYF,TGTGCCAGCAGCTTTAGGGGGCAGGCCAACACAGATACGCAGTATTTT
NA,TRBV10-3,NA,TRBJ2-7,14,CAISVGTSTYEQYF,TGTGCCATCAGTGTTGGGACTTCTACCTACGAGCAGTACTTC
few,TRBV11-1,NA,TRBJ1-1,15,CASSLMGGSNTEAFF,TGTGCCAGCAGCTTAATGGGGGGGTCGAACACTGAAGCTTTCTTT
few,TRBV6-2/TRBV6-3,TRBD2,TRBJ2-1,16,CASSPLGGGSYNEQFF,TGTGCCAGCAGTCCCTTGGGGGGGGGCTCCTACAATGAGCAGTTCTTC
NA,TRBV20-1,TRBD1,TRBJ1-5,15,CSAPPQGMRNQPQHF,TGCAGTGCTCCACCACAGGGGATGCGCAATCAGCCCCAGCATTTT
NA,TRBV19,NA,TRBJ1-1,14,CASSTRQTNTEAFF,TGTGCCAGTAGTACCCGACAGACGAACACTGAAGCTTTCTTT
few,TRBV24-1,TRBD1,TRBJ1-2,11,CATGTAYGYTF,TGTGCCACAGGGACAGCCTATGGCTACACCTTC
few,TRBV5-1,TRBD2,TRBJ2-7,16,CASSLCCGRATDEQYF,TGCGCCAGCAGCTTGTGTTGCGGGAGGGCCACTGACGAGCAGTACTTC
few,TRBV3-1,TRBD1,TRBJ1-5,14,CASSLTRGDQPQHF,TGTGCCAGCAGCCTCACCAGGGGGGATCAGCCCCAGCATTTT
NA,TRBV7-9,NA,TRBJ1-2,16,CASSLGSGQGKKGYTF,TGTGCCAGCAGCCTAGGGTCCGGTCAGGGGAAGAAGGGCTACACCTTC
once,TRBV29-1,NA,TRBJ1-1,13,CSVREGGKSEAFF,TGCAGCGTGAGGGAGGGTGGTAAATCTGAAGCTTTCTTT
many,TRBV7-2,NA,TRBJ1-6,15,CASSGRNRANSPLHF,TGTGCCAGCTCTGGGAGGAACAGGGCTAATTCACCCCTCCACTTT
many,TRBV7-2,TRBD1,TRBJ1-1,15,CASSLDRGLNTEAFF,TGTGCCAGCAGCTTAGACAGGGGTTTGAACACTGAAGCTTTCTTT
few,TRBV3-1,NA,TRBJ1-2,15,CASSQGTVGAYGYTF,TGTGCCAGCAGCCAAGGGACGGTCGGTGCTTATGGCTACACCTTC
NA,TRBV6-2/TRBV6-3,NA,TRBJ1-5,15,CASSYSTGGLGPQHF,TGTGCCAGCAGTTACTCGACTGGGGGTCTAGGGCCCCAGCATTTT
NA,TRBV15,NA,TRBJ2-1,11,CATSKGFEQFF,TGTGCCACCAGCAAGGGGTTTGAGCAGTTCTTC
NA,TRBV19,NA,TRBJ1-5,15,CASSTGPLSNQPQHF,TGTGCCAGTAGTACGGGACCCCTTAGCAATCAGCCCCAGCATTTT
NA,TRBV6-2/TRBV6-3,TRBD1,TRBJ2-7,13,CASSYSVPGQGFF,TGTGCCAGCAGTTACTCGGTTCCGGGACAGGGTTTCTTC
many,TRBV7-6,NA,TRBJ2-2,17,CASSLVRSGSVTGELFF,TGTGCCAGCAGCTTAGTGAGGTCAGGCAGTGTCACCGGGGAGCTGTTTTTT